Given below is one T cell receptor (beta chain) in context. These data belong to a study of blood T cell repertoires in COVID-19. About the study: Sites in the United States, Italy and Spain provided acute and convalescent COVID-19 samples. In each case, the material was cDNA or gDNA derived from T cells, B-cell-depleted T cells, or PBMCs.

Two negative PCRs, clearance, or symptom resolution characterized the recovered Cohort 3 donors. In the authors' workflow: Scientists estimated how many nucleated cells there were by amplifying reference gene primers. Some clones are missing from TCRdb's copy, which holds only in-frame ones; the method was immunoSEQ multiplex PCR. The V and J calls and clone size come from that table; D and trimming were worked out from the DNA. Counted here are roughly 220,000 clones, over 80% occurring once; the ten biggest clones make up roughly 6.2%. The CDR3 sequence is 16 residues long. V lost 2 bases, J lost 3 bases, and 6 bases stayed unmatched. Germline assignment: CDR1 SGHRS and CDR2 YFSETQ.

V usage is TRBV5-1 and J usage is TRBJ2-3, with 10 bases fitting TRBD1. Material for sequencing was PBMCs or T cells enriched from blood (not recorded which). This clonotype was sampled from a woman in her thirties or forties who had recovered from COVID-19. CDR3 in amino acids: CASSLGDRGSTDTQYF. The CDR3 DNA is TGCGCCAGCAGCTTAGGGGACAGGGGTTCAACAGATACGCAGTATTTT.